This paragraph covers one T cell receptor (beta chain) sequence. Cells designated naive CD8 were CD45RO-negative and were positively selected for CCR7, with terminally differentiated effector memory CD45RA+ cells excluded. The CDR3 length is 15 residues. V was shortened by 6 bases and J by 5 bases, with 20 bases between the two germline ends. Germline CDR1 and CDR2: MNHEY and SMNVEV (reference sequence). This sample stems from a study of shared clonotypes between healthy human individuals. Researchers divided each subset's genomic DNA evenly across several immunoSEQ plates. Data came from immunoSEQ multiplex PCR; TCRdb stores just in-frame clones and leaves some out. Of about 2.1 million clones in the sample, roughly 95% were seen once.

The sequence derives from a man aged 18 to 30 in good health. Some clones in this sample may be carry-over from other donors' samples. The J gene is TRBJ2-7, the V gene TRBV27; D is perhaps TRBD2 (7 bases). Sequences were obtained from naive CD8+ T cells from PBMCs. Here the CDR3 reads CASSPMGAGADEQYF. CDR3 nucleotide sequence: TGTGCCAGCAGCCCCATGGGTGCGGGGGCGGACGAGCAGTACTTC.